The 11 T cell receptor beta chains in this list originate from one sample, sequenced in a study of Graves' ophthalmopathy and Graves' hyperthyroidism. Amplified TCR beta CDR3 regions were obtained using RNA transcripts as template. HTBI-primed first-round RT-PCR preceded second-round multiplex PCR. MiXCR, applied by TCRdb to the multiplex PCR reads, yields one record per CDR3 protein. The sample records about 210,000 distinct CDR3 sequences, approximately 29% being singletons. Material for sequencing was peripheral blood. The receptors originated from a man aged 45-65 years with Graves' ophthalmopathy.

This clonotype was seen repeatedly, ten times or more. V is TRBV28 and J is TRBJ2-2, with D maybe TRBD2 (6 bases). V dropped 9 bases and J dropped 4 bases, with 15 bases sitting between them. This CDR3 comprises 14 residues. Germline V gene data show CDR1 as MDHEN and CDR2 as SYDVKM. As DNA, the CDR3 is TGTGCCAGTTTAGGAGCGGGCGCCACCGGGGAGCTGTTTTTT. Amino acid sequence: CASLGAGATGELFF.

The table lists this clonotype with many counts. The chain is built from TRBV4-1 and TRBJ2-7, with D tentatively TRBD1 (8 bases). The V and J ends lost 3 bases and 4 bases respectively, with 13 bases between them. Germline assignment: CDR1 MGHRA and CDR2 YSYEKL. This CDR3 has 14 residues. CDR3 bases: TGCGCCAGCAGCCACGGACAGGGAGGGTACGAGCAGTACTTC. It yields the protein CASSHGQGGYEQYF.

This clonotype was counted ten times or more. CDR3 coding DNA: TGTGCCATCAGTGAGTCAGGGGGCCAAGAGACCCAGTACTTC. Amino acid sequence: CAISESGGQETQYF. The chain carries TRBV10-3 and TRBJ2-5; perhaps TRBD1 as D (6 bases). V lost 0 bases and J lost 1, with 6 bases in between. From germline, CDR1 is ENHRY and CDR2 SYGVKD. This CDR3 is built from 14 residues.

There are many counts of this clonotype. The chain recombines TRBV6-2 or TRBV6-3 with TRBJ2-7; TRBD1 or TRBD2 may be the D gene (5 bases each). Trimming stripped 7 bases from V and 6 bases from J, with 16 bases between. CDR3 length: 13 amino acids. The V gene's germline CDR1 is MNHEY and CDR2 SVGEGT. The CDR3 nucleotides read TGTGCCAGCACACCCGGGGCAGCTATCGAGCAGTACTTC. This encodes CASTPGAAIEQYF.

The chain carries TRBV6-2 or TRBV6-3 and TRBJ2-7, with 9 bases that match TRBD1. The CDR3 loop spans 14 amino acids. V was clipped by 5 bases and J by 5 bases; unmatched bases: 7. The germline V gene has CDR1 MNHEY and CDR2 SVGEGT. The CDR3 DNA follows: TGTGCCAGCAGTCCCGGGACAGGGATTGACGAGCAGTACTTC. As protein: CASSPGTGIDEQYF.

The chain joins TRBV12-3 or TRBV12-4 to TRBJ2-7, with D perhaps TRBD1 (6 bases). The CDR3 spans 11 residues. The ends were cut back, 8 bases at V and 7 bases at J, with 12 bases in the middle. CDR3 loop: CASGGQREQYF. Written as DNA, the CDR3 is TGTGCCAGCGGAGGACAGCGGGAGCAGTACTTC.

The rearrangement links TRBV7-2 to TRBJ1-5; 8 nucleotides agree with TRBD1. Trimming removed 5 bases from V and 8 bases from J; junction bases left unmatched: 11. The CDR3 is made up of 15 amino acids. From germline, CDR1 is SGHTA and CDR2 FQGNSA. CDR3 loop: CASSAGGGTLKPQHF. The CDR3 region has the DNA TGTGCCAGCAGCGCAGGGGGCGGGACCCTAAAGCCCCAGCATTTT.

Ten or more counts support this clonotype. The rearrangement joins TRBV6-5 to TRBJ2-7; 8 bases are shared with TRBD1. Germline CDR1 MNHEY, CDR2 SVGAGI. Trimming cost V 8 bases and J 7 bases; bases outside gene matches: 7. This CDR3 is built from 12 residues. CDR3 coding DNA: TGTGCCAGCTGGACAGGGTCTGGGGAGCAGTACTTC. Protein: CASWTGSGEQYF.

This clonotype was seen ten or more times. The V gene is TRBV6-2 or TRBV6-3, the J gene TRBJ1-1, with unresolved D. V dropped 1 base and J dropped 4 bases, with 10 bases sitting between them. This CDR3 comprises 14 residues. CDR1 is MNHEY and CDR2 is SVGEGT in the germline V gene. CDR3 coding DNA: TGTGCCAGCAGTTACTTTGACCCTACCACTGAAGCTTTCTTT. This translates into CASSYFDPTTEAFF.

Ten or more counts support this clonotype. This sequence joins TRBV2 and TRBJ2-7, with 8 bases that match TRBD1. Trimming took 6 bases from V and 3 from J; bases not matched to a gene: 10. Looked up from germline, CDR1 is SNHLY and CDR2 is FYNNEI. The CDR3 is made up of 15 amino acids. CDR3 amino acids: CASRARTGSDYEQYF. The CDR3 region has the DNA TGTGCCAGCAGGGCCCGGACAGGGAGTGACTACGAGCAGTACTTC.

The chain links TRBV2 to TRBJ1-2, with D tentatively TRBD1 (5 bases). V dropped 4 bases and J dropped 6 bases, with 18 bases sitting between them. This CDR3 spans 15 amino acids. Germline V lookup: CDR1 SNHLY, CDR2 FYNNEI. CDR3 loop: CASSGLGVSLDGYTF. CDR3 coding DNA: TGTGCCAGCAGTGGCCTGGGGGTGTCCCTGGATGGCTACACCTTC.